This T cell receptor (beta chain) was sequenced during a study of blood T cells in healthy people across ages. Findings of the study overall: Per million T cells, TCR beta diversity dropped roughly linearly as age increased. Diversity was higher, and naive CD4+ cells more numerous, in long-lived donors than in aged donors.

For this clonotype: Its cognate antigen is unknown.

The authors ran a second PCR of about 6 to 11 cycles using a sample-barcoded 5' primer and a J-beta primer mix. One entry per CDR3 protein results from TCRdb running MiXCR on the 5' RACE reads. The top ten clones hold about an eighth of a sample with about a million distinct CDR3 sequences, roughly 50% of them seen once. Germline CDR1 SNHLY, CDR2 FYNNEI. There are 15 residues in the CDR3. V dropped 8 bases and J dropped 6; count of bases not matched to a gene: 11. The sample taken for sequencing was blood. The receptor comes from a man between 25 and 39 years old in good health. This chain uses TRBV2 with TRBJ2-1, with 9 bases identical to TRBD1. CDR3 in DNA: TGTGCCAGCGGTTTACAGGGGGCAGGTCTCAATGAGCAGTTCTTC. This translates into CASGLQGAGLNEQFF.